Ten or more counts support the clone carrying this T cell receptor (beta chain). Antigen unknown. Trimming left V 2 bases short and J 2 bases short, with 10 bases between. The CDR3 has 14 amino acids. The library protocol tagged individual cDNA molecules with unique molecular identifiers. MiXCR, run by TCRdb on the 5' RACE reads, gives a single entry per CDR3 protein. Among around 62,000 distinct CDR3 sequences listed, 4.9% were seen once. The data are from a study of early T cells in non-severe SARS-CoV-2 infection. Study results and limitations: CD4 and private specificities were missed by VDJdb matching, which favored anti-spike CD8 responses.

Source material: whole blood. The receptor was isolated from an adult who was a healthcare worker with PCR-confirmed SARS-CoV-2 infection or an uninfected control (not recorded which). The chain employs TRBV12-3 or TRBV12-4 and TRBJ2-7; unclear D gene. The CDR3 nucleotides read TGTGCCAGCAGTTTACATAACAACGCCTACGAGCAGTACTTC. Protein: CASSLHNNAYEQYF.